Listed below are T cell receptor beta chains from one sample, sequenced in a study of shared clonotypes between healthy human individuals. Sequencing used immunoSEQ multiplex PCR; TCRdb keeps in-frame clones, though not all of them. The table includes some 980,000 clones, about three quarters detected once. The sample was memory CD4+ T cells sorted from blood. The receptors shown here come from a man in his late teens or twenties in good health. Each CDR3 is given with its conserved first and last residue. D genes are given only for firm matches. Some rows have no size entry. The others give once, few or many, or a class for an expanded clone.

cdr3_length	d_call	v_call	clone_size	j_call	cdr3_aa	cdr3_nt
14	.	TRBV9	.	TRBJ2-3	CASSVGSEGGTQYF	TGTGCCAGCAGCGTAGGGTCGGAGGGCGGTACGCAGTATTTT
12	.	TRBV28	.	TRBJ2-1	CASGTSYNEQFF	TGTGCCAGCGGAACTAGCTACAATGAGCAGTTCTTC
16	TRBD1	TRBV4-3	.	TRBJ2-1	CASSLRPGQGIDEQFF	TGCGCCAGCAGCCTCAGACCGGGACAGGGTATCGATGAGCAGTTCTTC
13	.	TRBV6-1	.	TRBJ1-5	CASSEGRGQPQHF	TGTGCCAGCAGTGAAGGCAGGGGTCAGCCCCAGCATTTT
14	.	TRBV11-2	.	TRBJ2-2	CASSLVSNTGELFF	TGTGCCAGCAGCTTAGTGTCGAACACCGGGGAGCTGTTTTTT
15	.	TRBV27	few	TRBJ1-1	CASSFRLPTRAEAFF	TGTGCCAGCAGTTTTCGGTTACCAACACGGGCTGAAGCTTTCTTT
17	TRBD2	TRBV5-4	.	TRBJ2-2	CASTPTSGPGDTGELFF	TGTGCCAGCACTCCGACTAGCGGCCCTGGGGACACCGGGGAGCTGTTTTTT
17	.	TRBV5-6	.	TRBJ1-2	CASSLSRTGTYPYGYTF	TGTGCCAGCAGCTTATCCCGAACAGGGACATACCCCTATGGCTACACCTTC
15	TRBD2	TRBV11-2	.	TRBJ2-3	CASRGLAGGTDTQYF	TGTGCCAGCAGGGGACTAGCCGGGGGCACAGATACGCAGTATTTT
17	.	TRBV14	.	TRBJ2-3	CASSRNRVKLGTDTQYF	TGTGCCAGCAGCCGAAACAGGGTTAAGTTAGGCACAGATACGCAGTATTTT
13	TRBD2	TRBV30	.	TRBJ2-7	CAWIRREAHEQYF	TGTGCCTGGATCCGTCGGGAGGCGCACGAGCAGTACTTC
16	TRBD1	TRBV5-4	.	TRBJ1-6	CASSPGTGAQGSPLHF	TGTGCCAGCAGCCCCGGGACAGGGGCCCAGGGGTCACCCCTCCACTTT
17	TRBD2	TRBV4-1	.	TRBJ2-7	CASSQDRPGLAGAEQYF	TGCGCCAGCAGCCAAGACCGCCCGGGACTAGCGGGAGCCGAGCAGTACTTC
14	TRBD1	TRBV7-3	few	TRBJ1-1	CASSSTGVGTEAFF	TGTGCCAGCAGCTCTACAGGGGTGGGCACTGAAGCTTTCTTT
15	.	TRBV5-1	.	TRBJ2-1	CASSLSDSPYNEQFF	TGCGCCAGCAGCTTAAGTGACAGCCCCTACAATGAGCAGTTCTTC
15	TRBD1	TRBV28	.	TRBJ1-5	CASMEGQGDNQPQHF	TGTGCCAGCATGGAGGGACAGGGAGACAATCAGCCCCAGCATTTT
16	TRBD1	TRBV4-2	.	TRBJ2-1	CASSLTGTGANNEQFF	TGTGCCAGCAGTCTCACCGGGACAGGGGCCAACAATGAGCAGTTCTTC
16	TRBD1	TRBV5-1	few	TRBJ2-5	CASSLATGGLRETQYF	TGCGCCAGCAGCTTGGCCACAGGGGGCCTCAGAGAGACCCAGTACTTC
15	TRBD1	TRBV27	.	TRBJ1-1	CASSTPGGWDTEAFF	TGTGCCAGCAGTACCCCAGGGGGCTGGGACACTGAAGCTTTCTTT
15	TRBD1	TRBV6-5	.	TRBJ1-1	CASSYTGTEGTEAFF	TGTGCCAGCAGTTACACCGGGACAGAGGGGACTGAAGCTTTCTTT
17	TRBD1	TRBV9	.	TRBJ1-2	CASSVAGTGGVNYGYTF	TGTGCCAGCAGCGTAGCCGGGACAGGGGGCGTGAACTATGGCTACACCTTC
12	.	TRBV2	.	TRBJ2-3	CASSFMPAPGDF	TGTGCCAGCAGTTTCATGCCCGCCCCAGGTGACTTT
15	TRBD2	TRBV6-1	.	TRBJ2-2	CASSGREGYGGELFF	TGTGCCAGCAGTGGTCGGGAGGGATACGGCGGGGAGCTGTTTTTT
13	.	TRBV27	once	TRBJ1-4	CASKYSWGEKLFF	TGTGCCAGCAAGTACAGTTGGGGGGAAAAACTGTTTTTT
15	.	TRBV5-1	once	TRBJ2-5	CASSLVGQIKETQYF	TGCGCCAGCAGCTTGGTCGGTCAGATTAAAGAGACCCAGTACTTC
14	.	TRBV7-2	.	TRBJ2-7	CASSPLAASYEQYF	TGTGCCAGCAGCCCGCTTGCGGCTTCCTACGAGCAGTACTTC
15	.	TRBV5-4	few	TRBJ1-3	CASSLGGAGGNTIYF	TGTGCCAGCAGCTTGGGAGGGGCCGGTGGAAACACCATATATTTT
13	.	TRBV10-3	.	TRBJ1-1	CAIAGTDYTEAFF	TGTGCCATCGCCGGGACGGATTACACTGAAGCTTTCTTT
16	TRBD2	TRBV6-6	.	TRBJ2-3	CASSYPSGRKTDTQYF	TGTGCCAGCAGTTACCCTAGCGGGAGAAAGACAGATACGCAGTATTTT